This note documents a single T cell receptor beta chain sequence. Its antigen is unidentified. This entry belongs to a study of shared clonotypes between healthy human individuals. The V segment lost 7 bases and the J segment 2 bases; nucleotides outside the gene matches: 22. The germline gives CDR1 SQVTM, CDR2 ANQGSEA. CDR3 size: 18 residues. Some clones are missing from TCRdb's copy, which holds only in-frame ones; the method was immunoSEQ multiplex PCR. The table lists roughly 500,000 clones, 90% to 97% of them singletons. Study conclusions and caveats: Genetic and exposure-history diversity was limited by the small donor number.

The sequence came from a woman in her 30s in good health. The rearrangement joins TRBV29-1 to TRBJ2-7; TRBD2 matches at 8 bases. The specimen sequenced was naive CD4+ T cells sorted from blood. Noted subset: CD45RA+ positively selected. CDR3 region: CSAAEFPGGPGSTYEQYF. In DNA, the CDR3 is TGCAGCGCCGCCGAGTTTCCGGGAGGGCCCGGTAGCACCTACGAGCAGTACTTC.